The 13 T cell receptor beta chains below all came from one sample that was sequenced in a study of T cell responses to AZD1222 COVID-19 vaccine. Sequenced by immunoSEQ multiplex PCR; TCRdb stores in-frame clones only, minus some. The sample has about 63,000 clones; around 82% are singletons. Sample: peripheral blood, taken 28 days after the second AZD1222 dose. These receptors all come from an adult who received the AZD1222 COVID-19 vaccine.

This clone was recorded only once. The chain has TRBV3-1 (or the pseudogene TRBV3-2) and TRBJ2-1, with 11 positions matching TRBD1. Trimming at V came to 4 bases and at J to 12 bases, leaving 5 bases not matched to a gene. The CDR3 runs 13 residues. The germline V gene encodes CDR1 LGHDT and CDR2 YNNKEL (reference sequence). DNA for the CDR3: TGTGCCAGCAGCCGGACAGGGGGCTTCCGGCAGTTCTTC. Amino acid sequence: CASSRTGGFRQFF.

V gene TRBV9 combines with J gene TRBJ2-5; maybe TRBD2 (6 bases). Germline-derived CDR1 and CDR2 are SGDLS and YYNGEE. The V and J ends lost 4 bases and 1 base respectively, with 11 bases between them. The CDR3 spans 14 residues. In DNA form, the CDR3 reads TGTGCCAGCAGCACACGGGGGTCCCAAGAGACCCAGTACTTC. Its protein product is CASSTRGSQETQYF.

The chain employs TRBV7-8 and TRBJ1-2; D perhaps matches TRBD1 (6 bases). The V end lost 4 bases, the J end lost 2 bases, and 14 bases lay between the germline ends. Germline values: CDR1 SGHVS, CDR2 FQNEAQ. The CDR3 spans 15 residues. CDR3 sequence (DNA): TGTGCCAGCAGCTCCAACAGGGCATTCAACTATGGCTACACCTTC. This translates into CASSSNRAFNYGYTF.

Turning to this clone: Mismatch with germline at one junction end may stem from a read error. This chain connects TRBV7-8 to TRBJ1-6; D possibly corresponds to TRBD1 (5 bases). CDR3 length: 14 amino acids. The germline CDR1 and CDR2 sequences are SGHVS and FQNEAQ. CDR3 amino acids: CASSLGDEGSALHF. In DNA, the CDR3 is TGTGCCAGCAGCCTGGGGGATGAGGGTTCAGCCCTCCACTTT.

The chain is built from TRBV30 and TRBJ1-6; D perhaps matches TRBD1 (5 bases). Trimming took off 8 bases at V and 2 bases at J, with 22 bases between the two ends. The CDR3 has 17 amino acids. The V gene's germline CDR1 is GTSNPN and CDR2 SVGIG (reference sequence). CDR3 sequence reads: CAGKTGAQIAYNSPLHF. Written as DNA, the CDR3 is TGTGCCGGAAAAACCGGGGCCCAAATAGCCTATAATTCACCCCTCCACTTT. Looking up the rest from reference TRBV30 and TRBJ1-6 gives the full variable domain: SQTIHQWPATLVQPVGSPLSLECTVEGTSNPNLYWYRQAAGRGLQLLFYSVGIGQISSEVPQNLSASRPQDRQFILSSKKLLLSDSGFYLCAGKTGAQIAYNSPLHFGNGTRLTVT.

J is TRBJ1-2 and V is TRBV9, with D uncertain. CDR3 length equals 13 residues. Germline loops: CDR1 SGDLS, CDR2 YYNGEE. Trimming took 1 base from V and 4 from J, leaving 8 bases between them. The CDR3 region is CASSVNELYGYTF. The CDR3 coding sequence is TGTGCCAGCAGCGTAAATGAACTCTATGGCTACACCTTC.

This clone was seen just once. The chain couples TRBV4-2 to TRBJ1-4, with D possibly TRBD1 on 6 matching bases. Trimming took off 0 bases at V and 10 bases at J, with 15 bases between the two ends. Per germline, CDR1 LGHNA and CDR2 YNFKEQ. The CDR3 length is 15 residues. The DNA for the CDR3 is TGTGCCAGCAGCCAAGACAGGGGTATCATAGGAAAACTGTTTTTT. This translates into CASSQDRGIIGKLFF.

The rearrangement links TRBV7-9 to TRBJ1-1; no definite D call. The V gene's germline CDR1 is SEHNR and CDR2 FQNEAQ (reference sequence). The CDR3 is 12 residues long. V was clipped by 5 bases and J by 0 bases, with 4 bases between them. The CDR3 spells CASSPLNTEAFF. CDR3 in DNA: TGTGCCAGCAGCCCCTTGAACACTGAAGCTTTCTTT. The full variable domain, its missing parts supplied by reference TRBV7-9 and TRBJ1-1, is DTGVSQNPRHKITKRGQNVTFRCDPISEHNRLYWYRQTLGQGPEFLTYFQNEAQLEKSRLLSDRFSAERPKGSFSTLEIQRTEQGDSAMYLCASSPLNTEAFFGQGTRLTVV.

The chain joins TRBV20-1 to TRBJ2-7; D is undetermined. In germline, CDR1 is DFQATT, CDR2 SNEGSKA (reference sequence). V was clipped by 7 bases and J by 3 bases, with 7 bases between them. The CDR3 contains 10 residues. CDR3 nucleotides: TGCAGTGGGAGCAACTACGAGCAGTACTTC. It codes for CSGSNYEQYF.

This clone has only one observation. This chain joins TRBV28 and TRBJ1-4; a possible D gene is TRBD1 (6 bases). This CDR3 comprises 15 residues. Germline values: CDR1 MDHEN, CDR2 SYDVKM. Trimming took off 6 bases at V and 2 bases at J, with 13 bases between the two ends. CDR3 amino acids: CASSPGGGTNEKLFF. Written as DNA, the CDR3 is TGTGCCAGCAGCCCCGGGGGGGGCACTAATGAAAAACTGTTTTTT.

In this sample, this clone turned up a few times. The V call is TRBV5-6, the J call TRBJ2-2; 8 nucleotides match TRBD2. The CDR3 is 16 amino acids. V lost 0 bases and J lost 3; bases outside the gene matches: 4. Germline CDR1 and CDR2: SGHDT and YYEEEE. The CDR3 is CASSLALLADTGELFF. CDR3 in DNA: TGTGCCAGCAGCTTGGCCCTACTAGCGGACACCGGGGAGCTGTTTTTT.

CDR3 bases: TGTGCCAGCAGTTTCCCAGGATCGGTTTCGAACACTGAAGCTTTCTTT. Its translation is CASSFPGSVSNTEAFF. The V and J genes are TRBV28 and TRBJ1-1; D ambiguous. The CDR3 contains 16 residues. Germline CDR1 MDHEN, CDR2 SYDVKM. Trimming removed 3 bases from V and 1 base from J, with 15 bases in between.

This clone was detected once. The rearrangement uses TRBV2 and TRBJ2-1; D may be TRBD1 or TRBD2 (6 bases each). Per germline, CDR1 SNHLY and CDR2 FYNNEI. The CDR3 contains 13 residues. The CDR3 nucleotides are TGTGTCACGGGATTTGGAGGGGGCAATGAGCAGTTCTTC. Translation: CVTGFGGGNEQFF.